This TCR beta chain originates from a study of T-cell memory formation after mild COVID-19. Study summary: For the most part, TCR clusters were specific to one donor.

Trimming pared 8 bases from V and 6 bases from J, leaving 20 bases between. The CDR3 is 14 amino acids. 5'RACE with constant-segment primers built TCRalpha and TCRbeta cDNA libraries with UMIs. TCRdb recomputed calls from the 5' RACE reads with MiXCR, one row per CDR3 protein. The repertoire holds about 170,000 distinct CDR3 sequences, with about an eighth as singletons. This clonotype was seen only a few times. Its antigen remains unknown. The study's findings and limits: Whether day 37 second-wave clones are SARS-CoV-2-specific was not confirmed.

Sequencing used PBMCs or a T cell subset sorted from them (not recorded which). This chain joins TRBV12-3 or TRBV12-4 and TRBJ2-7, with a possible D match to TRBD2 (7 bases). The TCR comes from a man younger than 35 who had mild COVID-19 (a few samples of this study predate the infection). Cell type and time point are not known. CDR3: CASGLSGGQGEQYF. DNA for the CDR3: TGTGCCAGCGGCCTTTCGGGGGGACAAGGCGAGCAGTACTTC.